These T cell receptor beta chains were read from a single sample in a study of Ad26.COV2.S vaccination and SARS-CoV-2 variants. The repertoire was sequenced with immunoSEQ multiplex PCR; TCRdb's copy has only in-frame clones and lacks some. The table includes about 390,000 clones, approximately 86% detected once. The sample was peripheral blood, taken in a trial of Ad26.COV2.S vaccine versus placebo. The receptors originated from a person aged 18-65 years who received the Ad26.COV2.S COVID-19 vaccine or a placebo. Both conserved end residues are part of each CDR3. Each record gives: D gene, clone size, J gene, V gene, CDR3 protein, CDR3 DNA. D genes are given only for firm matches. The size field is filled for only some rows; it gives once, few, many or a size class.

NA,NA,TRBJ2-3,TRBV5-4,CASSFIWGDTDTQYF,TGTGCCAGCAGCTTTATATGGGGGGACACAGATACGCAGTATTTT
TRBD1,NA,TRBJ1-6,TRBV27,CASGDRDPPYVLHF,TGTGCCAGCGGTGACAGGGACCCTCCCTACGTCCTCCACTTT
TRBD2,NA,TRBJ2-3,TRBV6-2/TRBV6-3,CASSSLSGGAADTQYF,TGTGCCAGCAGTTCCCTGAGCGGGGGGGCGGCAGATACGCAGTATTTT
NA,NA,TRBJ2-5,TRBV5-1,CASSWDPWTQYF,TGCGCCAGCAGCTGGGACCCTTGGACCCAGTACTTC
NA,NA,TRBJ1-2,TRBV20-1,CSASRGSVYGYTF,TGCAGTGCTAGTCGAGGGTCGGTCTATGGCTACACCTTC
NA,NA,TRBJ2-7,TRBV2,CASSGDGEQYF,TGTGCCAGCAGTGGGGACGGCGAGCAGTACTTC
NA,NA,TRBJ2-4,TRBV7-9,CASSPSGNIQYF,TGTGCCAGCAGCCCCTCGGGAAACATTCAGTACTTC
NA,NA,TRBJ2-3,TRBV3-1/TRBV3-2,CASSQVREADTQYF,TGTGCCAGCAGCCAAGTCAGGGAGGCAGATACGCAGTATTTT
NA,NA,TRBJ1-3,TRBV19,CASSSLVRNSGNTIYF,TGTGCCAGTAGTTCCCTCGTGCGAAACTCTGGAAACACCATATATTTT
NA,NA,TRBJ1-6,TRBV5-1,CASSLGWTANSPLHF,TGCGCCAGCAGCTTGGGCTGGACAGCGAATTCACCCCTCCACTTT
TRBD1,NA,TRBJ1-2,TRBV7-2,CASSPTGDGYTF,TGTGCCAGCAGCCCGACAGGGGATGGCTACACCTTC
TRBD1,NA,TRBJ2-3,TRBV10-2,CASKPGQGGLDTQYF,TGCGCCAGCAAGCCGGGACAGGGGGGATTGGATACGCAGTATTTT
TRBD2,NA,TRBJ2-3,TRBV27,CASSAGGSTDTQYF,TGTGCCAGCAGCGCGGGGGGGAGCACAGATACGCAGTATTTT
NA,once,TRBJ2-7,TRBV3-1/TRBV3-2,CASSLFAGGGYEQYF,TGTGCCAGCAGCCTATTCGCAGGGGGAGGCTACGAGCAGTACTTC
NA,NA,TRBJ2-7,TRBV27,CASSFRTIPPYEQYF,TGTGCCAGCAGTTTCCGGACTATTCCCCCCTACGAGCAGTACTTC
NA,NA,TRBJ2-1,TRBV16,CASSQFSSEQFF,TGTGCCAGCAGCCAATTCTCTAGTGAGCAGTTCTTC
TRBD1,NA,TRBJ2-7,TRBV6-5,CASSYSTGFVYEQYF,TGTGCCAGCAGTTACTCGACAGGGTTTGTCTACGAGCAGTACTTC
NA,few,TRBJ1-6,TRBV2,CASSPGNSPLHF,TGTGCCAGCAGTCCGGGGAATTCACCCCTCCACTTT
TRBD1,NA,TRBJ1-3,TRBV6-1,CASSEMPTGEAGNTIYF,TGTGCCAGCAGTGAGATGCCGACAGGGGAGGCTGGAAACACCATATATTTT
NA,NA,TRBJ2-5,TRBV2,CASSEAGRGIIETQYF,TGTGCCAGCAGTGAAGCGGGCAGGGGAATAATTGAGACCCAGTACTTC
NA,NA,TRBJ1-4,TRBV24-1,CATSGGGGEKLFF,TGTGCCACCAGTGGTGGGGGCGGGGAAAAACTGTTTTTT
NA,NA,TRBJ2-1,TRBV15,CATSRDRGVSYNEQFF,TGTGCCACCAGCAGAGATCGAGGCGTCTCCTACAATGAGCAGTTCTTC
NA,once,TRBJ1-1,TRBV6-5,CASKQDPNTEAFF,TGTGCCAGCAAACAAGACCCGAACACTGAAGCTTTCTTT
TRBD1,NA,TRBJ1-1,TRBV6-4,CASRQQGTLNTEAFF,TGTGCCAGCAGACAACAGGGGACTTTGAACACTGAAGCTTTCTTT
NA,few,TRBJ2-7,TRBV18,CASSPSRSFYEQYF,TGTGCCAGCTCACCATCCCGCAGTTTCTACGAGCAGTACTTC
NA,NA,TRBJ1-2,TRBV19,CASRYGRGNYGYTF,TGTGCCAGTAGATATGGCAGGGGCAACTATGGCTACACCTTC